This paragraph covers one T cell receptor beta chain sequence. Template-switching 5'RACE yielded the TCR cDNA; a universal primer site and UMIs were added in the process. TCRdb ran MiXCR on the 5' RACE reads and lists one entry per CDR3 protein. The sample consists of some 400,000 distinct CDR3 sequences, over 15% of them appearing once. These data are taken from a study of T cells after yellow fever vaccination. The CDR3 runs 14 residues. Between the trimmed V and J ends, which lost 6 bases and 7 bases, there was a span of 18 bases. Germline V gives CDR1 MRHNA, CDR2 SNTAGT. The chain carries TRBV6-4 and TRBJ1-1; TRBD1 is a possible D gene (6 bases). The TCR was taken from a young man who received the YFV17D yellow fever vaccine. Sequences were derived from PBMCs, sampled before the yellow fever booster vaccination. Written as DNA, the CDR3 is TGTGCCAGCAGCCCTACCAGGGGTGTAGGTGAAGCTTTCTTT. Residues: CASSPTRGVGEAFF.